These 2 T cell receptor beta chains were all obtained from the same sample, sequenced in a study of T cell changes during pregnancy in multiple sclerosis (dated by TCRdb to about 2019). The library came from the immunoSEQ multiplex PCR assay. TCRdb mirrors the immuneACCESS table, restricted to in-frame sequences. Some clones are absent from its copies; in checked studies, under half trace to an unresolved V gene, and the reason for the others is unknown. Counted in this sample were under 55,000 clones; roughly 94% of them appeared once. The top ten constitute more than 0.25% of the sample. This specimen consisted of CD4+ T cells from peripheral blood mononuclear cells, obtained in the third trimester of pregnancy. The source of these receptors is a female donor with multiple sclerosis, enrolled in a pregnancy study.

The chain combines TRBV5-1 with TRBJ1-6, with 7 positions matching TRBD1. The CDR3 covers 16 residues. Germline trimming cut 5 bases from V and 3 bases from J; bases unmatched to any gene: 8. CDR1 is SGHRS, CDR2 YFSETQ, per germline. As DNA, the CDR3 is TGCGCCAGCAGACGACGGACAGGCGTCTATAATTCACCCCTCCACTTT. Translation: CASRRRTGVYNSPLHF.

CDR3 sequence: CASSLGQRYGYTF. CDR3 DNA: TGTGCCAGCAGCCTCGGACAGCGATATGGCTACACCTTC. The chain uses TRBV7-8 and TRBJ1-2; the D gene is possibly TRBD1 (6 bases). CDR1 and CDR2 from the germline V gene are SGHVS and FQNEAQ. The CDR3 runs 13 residues. V shed 5 bases and J shed 5 bases, with 12 bases lying between them. Using reference TRBV7-8 and TRBJ1-2 for the parts outside the CDR3, the full variable domain is GAGVSQSPRYKVAKRGQDVALRCDPISGHVSLFWYQQALGQGPEFLTYFQNEAQLDKSGLPSDRFFAERPEGSVSTLKIQRTQQEDSAVYLCASSLGQRYGYTFGSGTRLTVV.